The following is a T cell receptor beta chain sequence with its context. Its antigen remains undetermined. It has no much larger one-base neighbor in the sample; base qualities were not kept. Every patient had bone marrow sampled at the time of active disease. Bone marrow mononuclear cells were isolated by Ficoll-Hypaque density gradient centrifugation. Myeloma plasma cells were removed and CD138-negative cells were obtained by negative selection following labeling with CD138 magnetic microbeads on a MACS separator. The purity of the isolated cells was checked by flow cytometry with CD138 antibodies on an Attune NxT. Total RNA was extracted with TRIzol reagent and quantified with a NanoDrop spectrophotometer. For each patient, paired RNA-seq and IR-seq were run on the CD138-negative bone marrow sample from that patient. The Immunoverse kit was used to build TCR libraries from about 400 ng RNA, with molecular barcoded adaptors covering alpha/delta and beta/gamma chains. TCR library preparation used the same RNA that went into transcriptome sequencing. Sequencing of TCR libraries was carried out on an Illumina HiSeq 4000 with 2 x 150 cycles. As for the original processing: Using MiXCR, which included quality filtering and error correction, TCR reads were aligned to human V, D, J and C references and then assembled into CDR3 clonotypes. The tcR package in R was used to analyze clonotype counts and gene usage diversity. For inspection of raw mapping reads, RNA-seq reads were mapped by STAR aligner version 2.5.3a onto GRCh37 of the human genome. To test the effect of sequencing depth on detected clonotypes, IR-seq fastq files were randomly downsampled using Seqtk 1.3. TCRdb itself trimmed the public reads at Q25 with fastp, ran MiXCR and retained productive beta chains. CDR3 protein duplicates are merged, each entry listing the most common genes and DNA. The V and J calls reflect TCRdb's pipeline rather than the authors' work. The sample has some 24,000 distinct CDR3 sequences on record, about 22% of them singletons. More than 45% of the sample is taken by the ten largest.

V and J lose 3 bases and 3 bases, and a span of 7 bases separates them. The CDR3 runs 12 amino acids, cysteine and phenylalanine included. Only the CDR3 DNA is retained, 36 bases long and in frame from the first base. The CDR1 and CDR2 encoded by the germline V gene (reference sequence) are DFQATT and SNEGSKA. The sample belongs to a study of read filtering for tumor transcriptome and immune sequencing (dated by TCRdb to 2018 to 2021). For context, the study as a whole: The cohort consisted of over 16 male and approximately 14 female patients, with a mean age of 65.9 years and an age range of about 40 to 85. By revised international staging, eight or nine patients were R-ISS I, some 16 were R-ISS II and 6 or 7 were R-ISS III. After DNase treatment, whole-transcriptome libraries were prepared with the TruSeq RNA Access Library Prep Kit. TCR-region mapped reads per sample ranged from about 4 to 10.27 million with IR-seq versus only roughly 75 to 1273 with RNA-seq. TCR repertoires obtained by targeted immune repertoire sequencing and by bulk whole-transcriptome sequencing performed on the same bone marrow samples were compared. One main goal was a read-filtering strategy for immune repertoire data, in particular deciding whether clonotypes backed by only one read should be removed. Results the study describes overall, beyond this receptor: The correlation between IR-seq and RNA-seq shared clonotype proportions rose when single-read clonotypes were removed. Rather than purified T cells, the sorted CD138-negative fraction was a mixed bone marrow immune population. Single-read clonotypes made up approximately 84% of clonotypes but only about 4% of total reads in IR-seq, compared with approximately 70% of clonotypes and 44.6% of reads in RNA-seq. Compared with RNA-seq, IR-seq captured clonotypes at much greater depth and more reliably, and a smaller IR-seq throughput was enough to identify most of the shared clonotypes.

The V and J segments used are TRBV20-1 and TRBJ2-3, with TRBD2 as a weak D call on 5 bases. Sequencing was done on a sample of a population of CD138-negative cells sorted from bone marrow. Explained via the paper, the cell subset or site label denotes: bone marrow mononuclear cells depleted of CD138+ plasma/myeloma cells by negative magnetic selection. The receptor comes from a donor at least 40 years old with multiple myeloma. The bases read TGCAGTGCTAGGAGGGATACAGATACGCAGTATTTT. Its product reads: CSARRDTDTQYF.